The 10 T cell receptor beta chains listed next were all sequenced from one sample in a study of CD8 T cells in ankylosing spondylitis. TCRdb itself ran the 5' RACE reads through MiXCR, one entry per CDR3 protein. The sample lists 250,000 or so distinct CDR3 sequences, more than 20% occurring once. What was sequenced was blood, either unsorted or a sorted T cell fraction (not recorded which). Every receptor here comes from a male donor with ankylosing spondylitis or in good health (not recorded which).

CDR3 in DNA: TGTGCCAGCCGTTCCAGCAATCAGCCCCAGCATTTT. This encodes CASRSSNQPQHF. V usage is TRBV28 and J usage is TRBJ1-5; D remains unclear. The CDR3 totals 12 residues. Trimming removed 8 bases from V and 1 base from J, with 6 bases in between. Germline V gene data show CDR1 as MDHEN and CDR2 as SYDVKM.

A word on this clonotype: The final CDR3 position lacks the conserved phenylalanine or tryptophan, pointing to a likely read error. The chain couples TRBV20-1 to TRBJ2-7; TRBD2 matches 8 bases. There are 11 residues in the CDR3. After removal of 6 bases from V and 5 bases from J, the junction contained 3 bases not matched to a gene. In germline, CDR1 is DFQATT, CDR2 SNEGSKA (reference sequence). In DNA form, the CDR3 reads TGCAGTGCGGGACTAGTGGACGAGCAGTACTAC. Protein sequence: CSAGLVDEQYY.

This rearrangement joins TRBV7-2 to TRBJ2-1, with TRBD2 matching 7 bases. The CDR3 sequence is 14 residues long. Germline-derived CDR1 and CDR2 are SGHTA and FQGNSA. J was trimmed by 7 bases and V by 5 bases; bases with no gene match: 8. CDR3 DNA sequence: TGTGCCAGCAGCCGGACTAGGGCCTGGAATGAGCAGTTCTTC. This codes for CASSRTRAWNEQFF.

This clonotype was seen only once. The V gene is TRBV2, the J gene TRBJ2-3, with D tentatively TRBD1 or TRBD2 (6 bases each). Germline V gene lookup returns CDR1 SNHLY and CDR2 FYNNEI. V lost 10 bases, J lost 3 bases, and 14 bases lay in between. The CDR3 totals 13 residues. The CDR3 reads CAIGGQGTDTQYF. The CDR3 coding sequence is TGTGCCATAGGGGGGCAGGGTACAGATACGCAGTATTTT.

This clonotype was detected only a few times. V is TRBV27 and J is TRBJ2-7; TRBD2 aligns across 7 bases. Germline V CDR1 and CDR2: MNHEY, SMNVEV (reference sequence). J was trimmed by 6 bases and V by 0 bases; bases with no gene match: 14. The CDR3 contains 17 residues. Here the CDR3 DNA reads TGTGCCAGCAGTTTATCGAGAGGGAGGGTTTTCCGGCGCGAGCAGTACTTC. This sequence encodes CASSLSRGRVFRREQYF.

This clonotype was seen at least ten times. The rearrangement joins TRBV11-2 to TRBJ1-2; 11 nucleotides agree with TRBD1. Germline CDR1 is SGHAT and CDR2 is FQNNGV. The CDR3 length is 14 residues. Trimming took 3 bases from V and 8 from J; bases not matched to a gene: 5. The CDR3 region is CASSFGQGADGYTF. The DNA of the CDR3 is TGTGCCAGCAGCTTCGGACAGGGGGCTGACGGCTACACCTTC. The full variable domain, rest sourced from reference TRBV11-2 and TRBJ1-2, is EAGVAQSPRYKIIEKRQSVAFWCNPISGHATLYWYQQILGQGPKLLIQFQNNGVVDDSQLPKDRFSAERLKGVDSTLKIQPAKLEDSAVYLCASSFGQGADGYTFGSGTRLTVV.

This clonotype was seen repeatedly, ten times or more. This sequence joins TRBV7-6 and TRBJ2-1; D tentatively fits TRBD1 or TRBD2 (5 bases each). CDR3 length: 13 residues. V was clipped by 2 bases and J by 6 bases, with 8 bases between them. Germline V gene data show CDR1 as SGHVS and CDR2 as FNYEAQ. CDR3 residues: CASSLRDLNEQFF. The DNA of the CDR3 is TGTGCCAGCAGCTTAAGGGACCTCAATGAGCAGTTCTTC.

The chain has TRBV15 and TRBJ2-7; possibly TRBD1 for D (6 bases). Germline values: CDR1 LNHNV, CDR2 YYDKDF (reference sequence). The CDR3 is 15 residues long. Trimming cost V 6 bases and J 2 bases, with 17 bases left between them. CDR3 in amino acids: CATSQHRVGAYEQYF. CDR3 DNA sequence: TGTGCCACCAGTCAGCACAGGGTAGGGGCCTACGAGCAGTACTTC.

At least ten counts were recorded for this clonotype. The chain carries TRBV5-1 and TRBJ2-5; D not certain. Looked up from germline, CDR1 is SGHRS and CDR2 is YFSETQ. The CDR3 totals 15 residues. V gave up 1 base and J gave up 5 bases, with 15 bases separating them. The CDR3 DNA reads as TGCGCCAGCAGCTTGACCATTGGTATCCTGGAGACCCAGTACTTC. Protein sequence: CASSLTIGILETQYF.

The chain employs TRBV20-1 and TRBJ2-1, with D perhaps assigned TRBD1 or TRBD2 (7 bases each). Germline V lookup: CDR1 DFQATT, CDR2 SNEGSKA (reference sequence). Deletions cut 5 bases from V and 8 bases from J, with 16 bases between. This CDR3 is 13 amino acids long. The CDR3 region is CSASGGEVDEQFF. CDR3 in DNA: TGCAGTGCTTCAGGGGGGGAGGTCGATGAGCAGTTCTTC.